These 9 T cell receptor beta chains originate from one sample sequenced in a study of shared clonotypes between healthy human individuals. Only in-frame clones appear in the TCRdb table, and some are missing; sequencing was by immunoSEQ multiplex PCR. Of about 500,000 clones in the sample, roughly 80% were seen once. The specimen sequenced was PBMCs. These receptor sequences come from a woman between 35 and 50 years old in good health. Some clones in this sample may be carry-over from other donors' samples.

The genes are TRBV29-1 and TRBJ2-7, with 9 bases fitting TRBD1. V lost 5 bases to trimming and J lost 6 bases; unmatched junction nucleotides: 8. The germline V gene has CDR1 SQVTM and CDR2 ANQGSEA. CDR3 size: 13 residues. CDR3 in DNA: TGCAGCGTTCAAGGACAGGGGTCTCTCGAGCAGTACTTC. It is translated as CSVQGQGSLEQYF.

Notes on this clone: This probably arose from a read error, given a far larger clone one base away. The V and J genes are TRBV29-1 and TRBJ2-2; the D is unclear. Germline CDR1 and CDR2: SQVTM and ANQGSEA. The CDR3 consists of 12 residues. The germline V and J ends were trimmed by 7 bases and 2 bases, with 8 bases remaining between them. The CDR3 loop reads CSAAINTGELFF. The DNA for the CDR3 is TGCAGCGCTGCCATTAACACCGGGGAGCTGTTTTTT.

CDR3 amino acids: CSVERTGQYNEQFF. CDR3 bases: TGCAGCGTCGAACGCACAGGGCAATACAATGAGCAGTTCTTC. This rearrangement joins TRBV29-1 to TRBJ2-1; D may be TRBD1 (6 bases). There are 14 residues in the CDR3. V was clipped by 6 bases and J by 4 bases, with 16 bases between them. Germline V CDR1 and CDR2: SQVTM, ANQGSEA.

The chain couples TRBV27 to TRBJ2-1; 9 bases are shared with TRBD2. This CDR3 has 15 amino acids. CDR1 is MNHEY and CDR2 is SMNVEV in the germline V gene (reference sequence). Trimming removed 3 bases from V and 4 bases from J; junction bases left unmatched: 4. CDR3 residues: CASSFTSGLYNEQFF. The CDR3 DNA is TGTGCCAGCAGTTTTACTAGCGGGCTTTACAATGAGCAGTTCTTC.

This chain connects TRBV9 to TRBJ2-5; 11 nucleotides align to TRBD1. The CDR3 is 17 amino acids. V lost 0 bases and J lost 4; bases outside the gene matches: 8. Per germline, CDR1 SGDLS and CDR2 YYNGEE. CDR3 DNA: TGTGCCAGCAGCGTAGGTGGGGGACAGGGGGTTTCAGAGACCCAGTACTTC. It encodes CASSVGGGQGVSETQYF. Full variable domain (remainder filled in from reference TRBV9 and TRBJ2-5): DSGVTQTPKHLITATGQRVTLRCSPRSGDLSVYWYQQSLDQGLQFLIQYYNGEERAKGNILERFSAQQFPDLHSELNLSSLELGDSALYFCASSVGGGQGVSETQYFGPGTRLLVL.

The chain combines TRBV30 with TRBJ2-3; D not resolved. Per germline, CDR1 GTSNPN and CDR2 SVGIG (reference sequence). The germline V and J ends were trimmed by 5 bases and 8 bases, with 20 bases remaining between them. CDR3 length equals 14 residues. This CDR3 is CAWRRNPSATTQYF. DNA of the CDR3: TGTGCCTGGCGTCGAAACCCAAGTGCGACTACGCAGTATTTT.

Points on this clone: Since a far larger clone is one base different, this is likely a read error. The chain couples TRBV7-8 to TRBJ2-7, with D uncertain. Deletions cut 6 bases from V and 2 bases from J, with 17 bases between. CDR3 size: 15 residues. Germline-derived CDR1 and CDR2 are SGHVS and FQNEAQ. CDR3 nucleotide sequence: TGTGCCAGCAGTTACCTCCGCTACTCACCCTACGAGCAGTACTTC. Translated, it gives CASSYLRYSPYEQYF.

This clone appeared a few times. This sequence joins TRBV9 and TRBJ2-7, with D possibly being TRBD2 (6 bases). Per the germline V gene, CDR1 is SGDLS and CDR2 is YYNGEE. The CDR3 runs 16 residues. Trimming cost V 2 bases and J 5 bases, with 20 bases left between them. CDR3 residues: CASSVSGGAGLDEQYF. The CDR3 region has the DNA TGTGCCAGCAGCGTCTCTGGAGGGGCAGGGTTAGACGAGCAGTACTTC.

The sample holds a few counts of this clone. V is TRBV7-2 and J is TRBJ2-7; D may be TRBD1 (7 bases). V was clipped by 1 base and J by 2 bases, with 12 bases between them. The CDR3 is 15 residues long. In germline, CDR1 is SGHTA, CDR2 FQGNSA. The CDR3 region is CASSLVGGGTYEQYF. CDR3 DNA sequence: TGTGCCAGCAGCTTAGTCGGAGGGGGCACCTACGAGCAGTACTTC.